Sequencing of this T cell receptor beta chain was carried out in a study of blood T cells in healthy people across ages. For the second PCR, which ran for about 7 to 11 cycles, a sample-barcoded 5' primer and a J-beta primer mix were used. TCRdb reanalysed the 5' RACE reads using MiXCR and keeps one entry per CDR3 protein. The repertoire holds approximately 1.5 million distinct CDR3 sequences, roughly 43% seen once, with more than 4% in the top ten. J lost 3 bases, V lost 5 bases, and 5 bases had no gene match. Looked up from germline, CDR1 is MNHEY and CDR2 is SVGAGI. CDR3 size: 16 residues. The TCR sequence derives from a woman under 30 in good health. The chain employs TRBV6-5 and TRBJ2-1; 12 bases are a match to TRBD2. Sequencing was done on a sample of blood. The CDR3 nucleotides are TGTGCCAGCAGTAGCGGACTAGCGGGGATCTACAATGAGCAGTTCTTC. Protein: CASSSGLAGIYNEQFF.